Presented here are 10 T cell receptor beta chains from one specimen sequenced in a study of CD8+CD57+ T cells in acquired aplastic anemia. Profiling of TCR beta VDJ combinations and CDR3 sequences used genomic DNA as template. TCRdb independently ran MiXCR on the reads; one entry per CDR3 protein. The sample records 400,000 to 600,000 distinct CDR3 sequences, around 32% being singletons. Patients picked for sequencing had shown CD8+CD57+ cell expansion detected by flow cytometry. Sequenced material: sorted CD4+, CD8+, or CD8+CD57+ T cells (not recorded which) from PBMCs. The receptors come from a human donor with aplastic anemia.

There are many counts of this clonotype. The gene calls are TRBV5-1 and TRBJ1-2; 7 bases match TRBD1. J lost 6 bases, V lost 0 bases, and 5 bases had no gene match. CDR3 length: 14 amino acids. Germline CDR1 is SGHRS and CDR2 is YFSETQ. The CDR3: CASSLEAGGHGYTF. The DNA for the CDR3 is TGCGCCAGCAGCTTGGAGGCAGGGGGACATGGCTACACCTTC.

This sequence joins TRBV20-1 and TRBJ2-6; D call uncertain. The germline V and J ends were trimmed by 3 bases and 2 bases, with 8 bases remaining between them. Germline-derived CDR1 and CDR2 are DFQATT and SNEGSKA (reference sequence). There are 14 residues in the CDR3. Here the CDR3 DNA reads TGCAGTGCTAGTGGCGGAGCTGGGGCCAACGTCCTGACTTTC. Its translation is CSASGGAGANVLTF.

This clonotype was detected only a few times. The chain recombines TRBV28 with TRBJ2-7, with 8 positions matching TRBD2. The CDR3 is 13 residues long. In germline, CDR1 is MDHEN, CDR2 SYDVKM. The J segment lost 3 bases and the V segment lost 3 bases, leaving 1 base of the junction unmatched. The CDR3 region has the DNA TGTGCCAGCAGTTTCAGCGGGGGCTACGAGCAGTACTTC. Encoded protein: CASSFSGGYEQYF.

This chain connects TRBV20-1 to TRBJ2-1; D may correspond to TRBD1 or TRBD2 (5 bases each). CDR3 length equals 14 residues. Germline V gene data show CDR1 as DFQATT and CDR2 as SNEGSKA (reference sequence). The V end was cut by 6 bases, the J end by 10 bases, with 22 bases between. CDR3 nucleotides: TGCAGTGCCCCCTTCCGAGGGGCCTTAGGAGAGCAGTTCTTC. This encodes CSAPFRGALGEQFF.

Many counts were recorded for this clonotype. The chain combines TRBV10-2 with TRBJ2-7; 9 positions match TRBD1. Trimming removed 6 bases from V and 7 bases from J; junction bases left unmatched: 7. The CDR3 has 13 amino acids. CDR1 and CDR2 from the germline V gene are WSHSY and SAAADI. In DNA form, the CDR3 reads TGCGCCAGCAGAGAGACAGGGGGGTGGGAGCAGTACTTC. Translation: CASRETGGWEQYF.

Only a few counts were recorded for this clonotype. The CDR3 nucleotides read TGTGCCAGCAGCTTGTGGGCGGGAGGAACGGGGAATGAGCAGTTCTTC. As protein: CASSLWAGGTGNEQFF. The chain employs TRBV7-2 and TRBJ2-1, with 8 nucleotides matching TRBD2. Germline V lookup: CDR1 SGHTA, CDR2 FQGNSA. This CDR3 comprises 16 residues. With 3 bases clipped from V and 7 bases from J, the junction kept 11 bases outside the gene matches. Full variable domain (rest looked up from reference TRBV7-2 and TRBJ2-1): GAGVSQSPSNKVTEKGKDVELRCDPISGHTALYWYRQSLGQGLEFLIYFQGNSAPDKSGLPSDRFSAERTGGSVSTLTIQRTQQEDSAVYLCASSLWAGGTGNEQFFGPGTRLTVL.

The rearrangement uses TRBV25-1 and TRBJ2-2, with 10 bases fitting TRBD2. Per germline, CDR1 MGHDK and CDR2 SYGVNS. With 2 bases clipped from V and 4 bases from J, the junction kept 7 bases outside the gene matches. The CDR3 extends over 17 amino acids. The CDR3 here is CASSEAGTSVRTGELFF. DNA of the CDR3: TGTGCCAGCAGTGAAGCCGGGACTAGCGTCCGCACCGGGGAGCTGTTTTTT.

Ten or more counts support this clonotype. The chain employs TRBV2 and TRBJ1-4; D ambiguous. Per the germline V gene, CDR1 is SNHLY and CDR2 is FYNNEI. The CDR3 is made up of 14 amino acids. With 10 bases removed from V and 0 bases from J, the gap between germline ends came to 12 bases. The CDR3 sequence is CATEPTTTNEKLFF. The CDR3 nucleotides read TGTGCCACAGAGCCCACCACAACTAATGAAAAACTGTTTTTT.

The gene calls are TRBV30 and TRBJ1-2, with 8 bases fitting TRBD1. Germline V gene sequence: CDR1 GTSNPN, CDR2 SVGIG (reference sequence). The CDR3 runs to 15 residues. V trimming: 0 bases; J trimming: 4 bases; junction bases outside the gene matches: 7. CDR3 loop: CAWSVAGGAGYGYTF. The CDR3 nucleotides are TGTGCCTGGAGTGTCGCAGGGGGCGCAGGCTATGGCTACACCTTC.

This clonotype has more than one count but fewer than ten. The chain has TRBV15 and TRBJ2-2; D is perhaps TRBD2 (6 bases). CDR1 is LNHNV and CDR2 is YYDKDF in the germline V gene (reference sequence). With 6 bases removed from V and 5 bases from J, the gap between germline ends came to 22 bases. This CDR3 region has 17 residues. DNA of the CDR3: TGTGCCACCAGAGCCCGCGAGGGGCGGGAAACGACCGGGGAGCTGTTTTTT. Its translation: CATRAREGRETTGELFF.